The T cell receptor beta chain described here comes from a study of Ad26.COV2.S vaccination and SARS-CoV-2 variants. Generated by immunoSEQ multiplex PCR, the TCRdb table keeps only in-frame clones and is missing some. The data contain roughly 680,000 clones, more than 80% of them seen just once; the ten biggest clones take up about 1.5%. Trimming took 5 bases from V and 5 from J, leaving 16 bases between them. CDR1 and CDR2 from the germline V gene are SGHTA and FQGTGA. This CDR3 comprises 15 residues. Treatment indicated: roughly 18 received Ad26.COV2.S at low or high dose, single or two shots; about 5 received placebo; per-sample allocation not given. After the first vaccine or placebo injection, samples were drawn on day 63.

The clonotype comes from a person aged 18-65 years who received the Ad26.COV2.S COVID-19 vaccine or a placebo. The sequencing used peripheral blood, collected in a trial of Ad26.COV2.S vaccine versus placebo. The chain combines TRBV7-3 with TRBJ2-1; D could derive from TRBD1 or TRBD2 (5 bases each). DNA of the CDR3: TGTGCCAGCAGCGCTGAGGGGTTTCGGGACAATGAGCAGTTCTTC. It codes for CASSAEGFRDNEQFF.